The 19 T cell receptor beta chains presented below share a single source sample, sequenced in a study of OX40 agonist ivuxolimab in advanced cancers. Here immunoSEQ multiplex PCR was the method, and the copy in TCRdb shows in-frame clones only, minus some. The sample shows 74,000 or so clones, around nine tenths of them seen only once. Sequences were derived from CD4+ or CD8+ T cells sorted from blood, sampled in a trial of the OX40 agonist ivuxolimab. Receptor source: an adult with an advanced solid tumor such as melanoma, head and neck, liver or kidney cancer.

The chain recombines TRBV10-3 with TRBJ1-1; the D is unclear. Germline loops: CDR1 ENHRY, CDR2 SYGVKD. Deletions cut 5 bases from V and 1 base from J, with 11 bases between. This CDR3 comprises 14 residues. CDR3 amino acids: CAISSRGWNTEAFF. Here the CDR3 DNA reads TGTGCCATCAGTTCGCGGGGATGGAACACTGAAGCTTTCTTT.

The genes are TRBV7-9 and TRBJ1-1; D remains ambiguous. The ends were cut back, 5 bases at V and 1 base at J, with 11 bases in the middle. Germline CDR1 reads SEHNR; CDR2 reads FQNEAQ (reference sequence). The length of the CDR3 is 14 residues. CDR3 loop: CASSRNTGNTEAFF. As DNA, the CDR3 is TGTGCCAGCAGCCGGAACACGGGGAACACTGAAGCTTTCTTT. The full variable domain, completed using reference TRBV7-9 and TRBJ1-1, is DTGVSQNPRHKITKRGQNVTFRCDPISEHNRLYWYRQTLGQGPEFLTYFQNEAQLEKSRLLSDRFSAERPKGSFSTLEIQRTEQGDSAMYLCASSRNTGNTEAFFGQGTRLTVV.

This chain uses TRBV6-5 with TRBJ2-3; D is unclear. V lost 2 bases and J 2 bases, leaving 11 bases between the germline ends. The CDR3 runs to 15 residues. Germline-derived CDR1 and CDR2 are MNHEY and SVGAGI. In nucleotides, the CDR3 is TGTGCCAGCAGTTACAGGGCCTACCCCACAGATACGCAGTATTTT. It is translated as CASSYRAYPTDTQYF.

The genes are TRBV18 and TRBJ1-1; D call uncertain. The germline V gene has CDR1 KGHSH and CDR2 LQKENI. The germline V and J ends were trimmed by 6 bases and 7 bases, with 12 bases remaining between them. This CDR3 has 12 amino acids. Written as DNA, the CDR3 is TGTGCCAGCTCCCCCGGGCCGGTTGAAGCTTTCTTT. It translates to CASSPGPVEAFF.

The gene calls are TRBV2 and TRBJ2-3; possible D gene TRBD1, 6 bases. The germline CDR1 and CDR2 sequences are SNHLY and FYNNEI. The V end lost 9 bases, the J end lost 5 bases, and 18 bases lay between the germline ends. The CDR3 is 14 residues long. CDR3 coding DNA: TGTGCCAGACCCCGGGACATACGGGGAGATACGCAGTATTTT. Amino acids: CARPRDIRGDTQYF.

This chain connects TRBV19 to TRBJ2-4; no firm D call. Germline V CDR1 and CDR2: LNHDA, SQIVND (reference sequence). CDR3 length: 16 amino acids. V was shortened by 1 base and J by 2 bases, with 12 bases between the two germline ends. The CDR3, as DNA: TGTGCCAGTAGTATAGTGGGTGGAAGGACCAAAAACATTCAGTACTTC. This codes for CASSIVGGRTKNIQYF.

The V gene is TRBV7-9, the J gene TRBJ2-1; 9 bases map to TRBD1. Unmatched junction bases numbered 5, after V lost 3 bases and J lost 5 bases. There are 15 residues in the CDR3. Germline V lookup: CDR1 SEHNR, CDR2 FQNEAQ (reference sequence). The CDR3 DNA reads TGTGCCAGCAGCTTGGGACAGGGTGTGGACAATGAGCAGTTCTTC. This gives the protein CASSLGQGVDNEQFF.

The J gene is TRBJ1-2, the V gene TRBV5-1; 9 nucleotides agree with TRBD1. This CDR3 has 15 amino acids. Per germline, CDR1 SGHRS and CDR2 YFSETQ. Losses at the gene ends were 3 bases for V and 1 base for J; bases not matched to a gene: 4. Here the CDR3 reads CASSWATGGNYGYTF. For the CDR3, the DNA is TGCGCCAGCAGCTGGGCGACAGGGGGTAACTATGGCTACACCTTC.

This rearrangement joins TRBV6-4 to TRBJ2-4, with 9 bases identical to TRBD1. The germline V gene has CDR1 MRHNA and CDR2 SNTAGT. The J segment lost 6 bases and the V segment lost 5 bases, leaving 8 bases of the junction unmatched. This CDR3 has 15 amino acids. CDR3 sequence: CASSTRQGGRNIQYF. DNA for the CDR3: TGTGCCAGCAGTACCCGACAGGGGGGGAGAAACATTCAGTACTTC.

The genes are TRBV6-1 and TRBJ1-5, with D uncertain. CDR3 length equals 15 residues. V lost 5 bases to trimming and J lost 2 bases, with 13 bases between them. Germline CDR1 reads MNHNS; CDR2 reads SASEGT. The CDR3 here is CASSLLLDGNQPQHF. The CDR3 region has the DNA TGTGCCAGCAGTCTCCTGTTGGACGGCAATCAGCCCCAGCATTTT.

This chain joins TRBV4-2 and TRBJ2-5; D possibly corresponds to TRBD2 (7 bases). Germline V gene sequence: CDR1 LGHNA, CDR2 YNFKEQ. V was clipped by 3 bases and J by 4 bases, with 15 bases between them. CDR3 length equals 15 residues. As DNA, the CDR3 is TGTGCCAGCAGCCACCTGGGGGGGGGCCCAGAGACCCAGTACTTC. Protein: CASSHLGGGPETQYF.

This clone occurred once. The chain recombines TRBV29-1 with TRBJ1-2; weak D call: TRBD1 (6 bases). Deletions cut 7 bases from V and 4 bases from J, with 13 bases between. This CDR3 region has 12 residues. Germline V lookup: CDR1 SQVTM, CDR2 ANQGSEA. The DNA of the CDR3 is TGCAGCGCTCAAGGGGGGACCTATGGCTACACCTTC. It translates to CSAQGGTYGYTF.

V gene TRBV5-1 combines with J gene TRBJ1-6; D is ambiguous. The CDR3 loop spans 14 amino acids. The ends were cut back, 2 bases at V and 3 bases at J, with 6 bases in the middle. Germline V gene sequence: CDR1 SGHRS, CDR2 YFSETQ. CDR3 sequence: CASSLQNYNSPLHF. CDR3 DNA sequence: TGCGCCAGCAGCTTACAGAACTATAATTCACCCCTCCACTTT.

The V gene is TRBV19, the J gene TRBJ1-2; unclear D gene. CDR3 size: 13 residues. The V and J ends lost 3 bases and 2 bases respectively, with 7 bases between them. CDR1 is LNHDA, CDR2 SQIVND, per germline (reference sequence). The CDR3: CASSMRRNYGYTF. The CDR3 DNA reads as TGTGCCAGTAGTATGCGGAGAAACTATGGCTACACCTTC.

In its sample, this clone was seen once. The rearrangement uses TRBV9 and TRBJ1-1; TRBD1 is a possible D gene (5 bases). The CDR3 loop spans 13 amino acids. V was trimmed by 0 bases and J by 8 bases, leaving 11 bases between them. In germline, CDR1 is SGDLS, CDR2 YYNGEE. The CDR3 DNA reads TGTGCCAGCAGCGTAGTACCCGAGGGGGAAGCTTTCTTT. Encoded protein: CASSVVPEGEAFF.

The CDR3 sequence is CASSQDGGAGEAQHF. Here the CDR3 DNA reads TGTGCCAGCAGCCAAGATGGGGGCGCGGGGGAAGCCCAGCATTTT. V gene TRBV4-2 combines with J gene TRBJ1-5; tentatively, D is TRBD1 (6 bases). The V gene lost 0 bases and the J gene lost 11 bases, with 17 bases spanning the gap. This CDR3 contains 15 residues. Germline V lookup: CDR1 LGHNA, CDR2 YNFKEQ.

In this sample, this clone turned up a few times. DNA of the CDR3: TGTGCCAGTAGTGACCCACCCAATCAGCCCCAGCATTTT. It encodes CASSDPPNQPQHF. The rearrangement uses TRBV19 and TRBJ1-5; no definite D call. The V and J ends lost 5 bases and 3 bases respectively, with 8 bases between them. The CDR3 contains 13 residues. Germline CDR1 LNHDA, CDR2 SQIVND (reference sequence).

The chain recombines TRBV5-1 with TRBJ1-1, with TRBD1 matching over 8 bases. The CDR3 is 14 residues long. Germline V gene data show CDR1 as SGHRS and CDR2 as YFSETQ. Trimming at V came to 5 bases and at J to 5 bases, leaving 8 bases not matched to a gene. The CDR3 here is CASRPQGAYTEAFF. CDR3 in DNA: TGCGCCAGCAGGCCTCAGGGGGCATATACTGAAGCTTTCTTT.

DNA of the CDR3: TGTGCCAGCAGCTCCCTATCGGCTGGGGCCAACGTCCTGACTTTC. This encodes CASSSLSAGANVLTF. The chain joins TRBV5-6 to TRBJ2-6; D is unresolved. The CDR3 has 15 residues. Germline V gene sequence: CDR1 SGHDT, CDR2 YYEEEE. The V end was cut by 3 bases, the J end by 2 bases, with 9 bases between.